This T cell receptor (beta chain) was documented in a study of PD-1 blockade in classical Hodgkin lymphoma. As to time point: cycle 4 day 1 (C4D1), after around six weeks of nivolumab. With no exception, relapse followed autologous stem cell transplantation in all patients, and brentuximab vedotin exposure varied. Study-wide findings and caveats: There remain no defined causes for the repertoire differences, which possibly reflect disease activity or prior therapy.

Germline trimming cut 5 bases from V and 5 bases from J; bases unmatched to any gene: 5. Germline values: CDR1 SGHAT, CDR2 FQNNGV. The CDR3 sequence is 14 residues long. Notes on this clone: Its target is not known.

Some clones are missing from TCRdb's copy, which holds only in-frame ones; the method was immunoSEQ multiplex PCR. The sample records some 96,000 clones, under 95% being singletons. This chain joins TRBV11-2 and TRBJ1-4, with 7 bases that match TRBD1. The material was peripheral blood mononuclear cells (PBMCs), obtained before the fourth cycle of nivolumab. The receptor was isolated from a human donor with classical Hodgkin lymphoma. CDR3 region: CASSIQGGNEKLFF. The CDR3 DNA reads as TGTGCCAGCAGCATTCAGGGGGGAAATGAAAAACTGTTTTTT.